This entry describes one T cell receptor (beta chain). This specimen comes from a study of technical replicates of blood from a few donors. TCRdb's copy holds only in-frame clones and misses some; the assay was immunoSEQ multiplex PCR. The sample has 55,000 to 65,000 clones; about 96% are singletons. V dropped 1 base and J dropped 7; count of bases not matched to a gene: 3. Germline V gene data show CDR1 as LGHNA and CDR2 as YNFKEQ. The CDR3 spans 15 residues. This clonotype was obtained from a human donor in good health. Specimen: T cells isolated from PBMCs. The chain recombines TRBV4-2 with TRBJ1-5; TRBD1 agrees at 11 bases. CDR3 loop: CASSQGDRGDQPQHF. Here the CDR3 DNA reads TGTGCCAGCAGCCAAGGGGACAGGGGGGACCAGCCCCAGCATTTT.